The T cell receptor (beta chain) described here comes from a study of blood T cell repertoires in COVID-19. Study overall: Acute and convalescent COVID-19 specimens originated in the United States, Italy and Spain.

Only in-frame clones appear in the TCRdb table, and some are missing; sequencing was by immunoSEQ multiplex PCR. Here the sample spans 300,000 to 350,000 clones, around nine tenths being singletons. This CDR3 is 15 amino acids long. Trimming left V 11 bases short and J 1 base short, with 15 bases between. Germline CDR1 is MNHEY and CDR2 is SVGAGI. Adults between roughly 18 and 89 years of age took part from about two dozen US areas. Individuals in the exposed group had encountered a COVID-19 case within 2 weeks preceding study entry. This TCR came from a young woman who had been exposed to COVID-19. Sequencing used PBMCs or T cells enriched from blood (not recorded which). The chain joins TRBV6-5 to TRBJ1-6, with D hard to call. This chain's CDR3 is CALNEEDSYNSPLHF. In DNA form, the CDR3 reads TGTGCCCTCAACGAGGAGGATTCCTATAATTCACCCCTCCACTTT.